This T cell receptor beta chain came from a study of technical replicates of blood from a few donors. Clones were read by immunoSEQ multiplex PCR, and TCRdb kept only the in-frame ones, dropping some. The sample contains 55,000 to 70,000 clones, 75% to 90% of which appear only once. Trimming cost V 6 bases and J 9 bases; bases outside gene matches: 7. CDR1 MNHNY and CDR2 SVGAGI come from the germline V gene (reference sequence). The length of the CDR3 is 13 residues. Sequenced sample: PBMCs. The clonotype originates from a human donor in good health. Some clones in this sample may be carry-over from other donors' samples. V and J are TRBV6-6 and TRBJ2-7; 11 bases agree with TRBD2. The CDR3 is CASRPGLAAMQYF. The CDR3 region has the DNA TGTGCCAGCAGACCGGGACTAGCGGCAATGCAGTACTTC.